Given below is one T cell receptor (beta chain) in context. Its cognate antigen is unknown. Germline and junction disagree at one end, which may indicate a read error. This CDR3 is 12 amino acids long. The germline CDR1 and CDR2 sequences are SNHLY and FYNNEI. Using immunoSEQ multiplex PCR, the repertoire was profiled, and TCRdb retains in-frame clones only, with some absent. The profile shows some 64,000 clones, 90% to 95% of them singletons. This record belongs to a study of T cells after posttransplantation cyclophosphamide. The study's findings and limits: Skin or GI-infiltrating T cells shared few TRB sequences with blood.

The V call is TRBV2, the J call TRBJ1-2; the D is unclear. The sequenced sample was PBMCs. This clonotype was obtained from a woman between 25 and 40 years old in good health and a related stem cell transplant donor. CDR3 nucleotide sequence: TGTGCCAGCAATGAACGGATCTTAGGCTACACCTTC. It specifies CASNERILGYTF.